Presented here are 21 T cell receptor beta chains from one specimen sequenced in a study of blood T cell repertoires in COVID-19 (dated by TCRdb to between 2020 and 2021). The receptor library was made with the immunoSEQ multiplex PCR assay. TCRdb stores this immuneACCESS table with in-frame sequences only. Part of the clones is absent; in the studies checked, under half of the shortfall reflects unresolved V genes, and no reason is known for the rest. The sample table shows fewer than 350,000 clones, and roughly 90% are seen once. Together, the top ten hold 2.3% of the sample. The sample consisted of PBMCs or T cells enriched from blood (not recorded which). Receptors were obtained from a woman between 40 and 55 years old with acute COVID-19.

The chain has TRBV5-1 and TRBJ2-1; TRBD2 is a possible D gene (5 bases). The CDR3 totals 12 residues. The ends were cut back, 4 bases at V and 8 bases at J, with 10 bases in the middle. From germline, CDR1 is SGHRS and CDR2 YFSETQ. The chain's CDR3 is CASSITGDEQFF. In nucleotides, the CDR3 is TGCGCCAGCAGCATCACCGGGGATGAGCAGTTCTTC.

The chain carries TRBV7-9 and TRBJ1-2; 7 positions agree with TRBD1. V lost 0 bases to trimming and J lost 0 bases; unmatched junction nucleotides: 4. The CDR3 loop spans 16 amino acids. Germline loops: CDR1 SEHNR, CDR2 FQNEAQ (reference sequence). The CDR3 bases are TGTGCCAGCAGCTTAGCGTCAGGGGGACCTAACTATGGCTACACCTTC. Translation gives CASSLASGGPNYGYTF.

The V gene is TRBV6-2 or TRBV6-3, the J gene TRBJ1-5, with a possible D match to TRBD1 (6 bases). V shed 3 bases and J shed 2 bases, with 11 bases lying between them. The CDR3 sequence is 15 residues long. Germline CDR1 is MNHEY and CDR2 is SVGEGT. The CDR3 bases are TGTGCCAGCAGTTATCAGGGGATGGGCAATCAGCCCCAGCATTTT. Protein sequence: CASSYQGMGNQPQHF.

This chain joins TRBV5-1 and TRBJ1-1, with D maybe TRBD1 (5 bases). Germline V gene data show CDR1 as SGHRS and CDR2 as YFSETQ. The CDR3 spans 13 residues. Deletions cut 4 bases from V and 6 bases from J, with 13 bases between. The CDR3 reads CASSLPQTAEAFF. CDR3 DNA: TGCGCCAGCAGCCTGCCACAGACAGCTGAAGCTTTCTTT.

The chain couples TRBV5-1 to TRBJ2-7, with 7 bases matching TRBD1. The CDR3 is 13 amino acids. Germline CDR1 reads SGHRS; CDR2 reads YFSETQ. V shed 4 bases and J 2 bases; nucleotides not matched to a gene: 3. DNA for the CDR3: TGCGCCAGCAGCCTGGACAGGCCCTACGAGCAGTACTTC. Translated, it gives CASSLDRPYEQYF. Variable domain in full (rest from reference TRBV5-1 and TRBJ2-7): KAGVTQTPRYLIKTRGQQVTLSCSPISGHRSVSWYQQTPGQGLQFLFEYFSETQRNKGNFPGRFSGRQFSNSRSEMNVSTLELGDSALYLCASSLDRPYEQYFGPGTRLTVT.

The chain is built from TRBV28 and TRBJ1-2, with unresolved D. Trimming stripped 3 bases from V and 3 bases from J, with 8 bases between. The V gene's germline CDR1 is MDHEN and CDR2 SYDVKM. This CDR3 spans 13 amino acids. The DNA of the CDR3 is TGTGCCAGCAGTTTGGTCGGGGACTATGGCTACACCTTC. Translation gives CASSLVGDYGYTF.

In this sample, this clone turned up once. This chain uses TRBV6-2 or TRBV6-3 with TRBJ1-2; D uncertain. Germline V gives CDR1 MNHEY, CDR2 SVGEGT. The CDR3 loop spans 14 amino acids. Trimming removed 6 bases from V and 4 bases from J, with 15 bases in between. CDR3 coding DNA: TGTGCCAGCAGCCCTCGACTCGAGGTCTATGGCTACACCTTC. Its translation is CASSPRLEVYGYTF.

The CDR3 reads CASSVDSAFSGNTIYF. CDR3 DNA sequence: TGTGCCAGCAGCGTGGACTCGGCTTTTTCTGGAAACACCATATATTTT. This sequence joins TRBV9 and TRBJ1-3; D not certain. Trimming stripped 2 bases from V and 1 base from J, with 13 bases between. The CDR3 consists of 16 residues. Germline-derived CDR1 and CDR2 are SGDLS and YYNGEE.

The genes are TRBV7-9 and TRBJ1-1; the D is unclear. The CDR3 length is 14 residues. Trimming cost V 5 bases and J 1 base, with 11 bases left between them. The V gene's germline CDR1 is SEHNR and CDR2 FQNEAQ (reference sequence). CDR3 DNA sequence: TGTGCCAGCAGCAGGACTACAACGAACACTGAAGCTTTCTTT. Amino acids: CASSRTTTNTEAFF.

This chain joins TRBV2 and TRBJ2-2; 8 nucleotides align to TRBD1. This CDR3 has 14 amino acids. V shed 5 bases, J shed 7 bases, and the junction held 6 bases outside the gene matches. From germline, CDR1 is SNHLY and CDR2 FYNNEI. CDR3: CASSRQGIGGELFF. CDR3 DNA sequence: TGTGCCAGCAGTAGACAGGGGATTGGCGGGGAGCTGTTTTTT.

The rearrangement joins TRBV6-6 to TRBJ2-6, with TRBD1 matching over 8 bases. The CDR3 has 17 amino acids. Trimming at V came to 5 bases and at J to 0 bases, leaving 6 bases not matched to a gene. Germline V CDR1 and CDR2: MNHNY, SVGAGI (reference sequence). For the CDR3, the DNA is TGTGCCAGCAGTCCCAGGGGGCCTTTCTCTGGGGCCAACGTCCTGACTTTC. It codes for CASSPRGPFSGANVLTF.

This rearrangement joins TRBV7-2 to TRBJ2-5; 14 nucleotides match TRBD2. The CDR3 extends over 16 amino acids. Germline V gene lookup returns CDR1 SGHTA and CDR2 FQGNSA. V shed 5 bases and J 5 bases; nucleotides not matched to a gene: 7. The CDR3 DNA follows: TGTGCCAGCAGCCCTCGACTAGCGGGAGGGCCTGAGACCCAGTACTTC. It codes for CASSPRLAGGPETQYF.

The chain combines TRBV30 with TRBJ2-1; TRBD2 matches at 7 bases. V lost 2 bases to trimming and J lost 5 bases; unmatched junction nucleotides: 6. Per the germline V gene, CDR1 is GTSNPN and CDR2 is SVGIG (reference sequence). The CDR3 contains 14 residues. In DNA, the CDR3 is TGTGCCTGGAGTCACGCTAGCGGAAACAATGAGCAGTTCTTC. It yields the protein CAWSHASGNNEQFF. The full variable domain, rest sourced from reference TRBV30 and TRBJ2-1, is SQTIHQWPATLVQPVGSPLSLECTVEGTSNPNLYWYRQAAGRGLQLLFYSVGIGQISSEVPQNLSASRPQDRQFILSSKKLLLSDSGFYLCAWSHASGNNEQFFGPGTRLTVL.

The chain links TRBV4-1 to TRBJ1-4, with 9 bases identical to TRBD1. The CDR3 runs to 15 residues. V lost 1 base and J lost 7; bases outside the gene matches: 4. Per the germline V gene, CDR1 is MGHRA and CDR2 is YSYEKL. The CDR3 DNA reads as TGCGCCAGCAGCCAAGTAGACAGGGGGGGTGAAAAACTGTTTTTT. It encodes CASSQVDRGGEKLFF.

The chain recombines TRBV2 with TRBJ2-3, with 9 bases identical to TRBD2. The CDR3 runs 16 residues. From germline, CDR1 is SNHLY and CDR2 FYNNEI. V shed 2 bases and J 5 bases; nucleotides not matched to a gene: 8. The CDR3 sequence: CASSERAGGMGDTQYF. DNA of the CDR3: TGTGCCAGCAGTGAAAGAGCGGGGGGTATGGGAGATACGCAGTATTTT.

This clone was detected only a few times. The V call is TRBV19, the J call TRBJ1-6; D perhaps matches TRBD1 (6 bases). V lost 6 bases and J 5 bases, leaving 11 bases between the germline ends. CDR3 length: 14 amino acids. The V gene's germline CDR1 is LNHDA and CDR2 SQIVND (reference sequence). CDR3 sequence: CASRRGWDNSPLHF. The DNA of the CDR3 is TGTGCCAGTAGAAGGGGGTGGGATAATTCACCCCTCCACTTT.

V and J are TRBV11-2 and TRBJ2-2; 14 nucleotides align to TRBD2. Germline assignment: CDR1 SGHAT and CDR2 FQNNGV. The CDR3 has 19 amino acids. Trimming removed 4 bases from V and 6 bases from J; junction bases left unmatched: 13. CDR3 amino acids: CASSSRLAGGHVLAGELFF. The CDR3 DNA reads TGTGCCAGCAGCTCTCGACTAGCGGGAGGGCACGTTCTGGCCGGGGAGCTGTTTTTT.

CDR3 sequence: CASRWGGSTDTQYF. The CDR3 DNA reads TGTGCCAGCAGGTGGGGGGGTTCCACAGATACGCAGTATTTT. The chain recombines TRBV27 with TRBJ2-3, with 7 bases matching TRBD2. The V gene's germline CDR1 is MNHEY and CDR2 SMNVEV (reference sequence). V dropped 6 bases and J dropped 2; count of bases not matched to a gene: 5. The CDR3 runs to 14 residues.

The V and J genes are TRBV3-1 (or the pseudogene TRBV3-2) and TRBJ2-5; 7 bases fit TRBD1. Germline CDR1 reads LGHDT; CDR2 reads YNNKEL (reference sequence). This CDR3 spans 15 amino acids. The V segment lost 4 bases and the J segment 9 bases; nucleotides outside the gene matches: 14. CDR3 sequence (DNA): TGTGCCAGCAGCCCCCGGGACAGATCTCAAGACGCCCAGTACTTC. This translates into CASSPRDRSQDAQYF.

The chain recombines TRBV4-3 with TRBJ2-5, with TRBD2 as a possible D gene (6 bases). Trimming left V 3 bases short and J 5 bases short, with 10 bases between. Germline CDR1 LGHNA, CDR2 YSLEER. This CDR3 contains 13 residues. Here the CDR3 reads CASSQGTWETQYF. Written as DNA, the CDR3 is TGCGCCAGCAGCCAGGGGACTTGGGAGACCCAGTACTTC.

V gene TRBV3-1 (or the pseudogene TRBV3-2) combines with J gene TRBJ2-3, with 9 bases fitting TRBD2. The CDR3 runs 18 residues. Looked up from germline, CDR1 is LGHDT and CDR2 is YNNKEL (reference sequence). V trimming: 1 base; J trimming: 3 bases; junction bases outside the gene matches: 11. DNA of the CDR3: TGTGCCAGCAGCCAAGGGCTAGCGGGGACGTTTCATACAGATACGCAGTATTTT. Encoded protein: CASSQGLAGTFHTDTQYF.